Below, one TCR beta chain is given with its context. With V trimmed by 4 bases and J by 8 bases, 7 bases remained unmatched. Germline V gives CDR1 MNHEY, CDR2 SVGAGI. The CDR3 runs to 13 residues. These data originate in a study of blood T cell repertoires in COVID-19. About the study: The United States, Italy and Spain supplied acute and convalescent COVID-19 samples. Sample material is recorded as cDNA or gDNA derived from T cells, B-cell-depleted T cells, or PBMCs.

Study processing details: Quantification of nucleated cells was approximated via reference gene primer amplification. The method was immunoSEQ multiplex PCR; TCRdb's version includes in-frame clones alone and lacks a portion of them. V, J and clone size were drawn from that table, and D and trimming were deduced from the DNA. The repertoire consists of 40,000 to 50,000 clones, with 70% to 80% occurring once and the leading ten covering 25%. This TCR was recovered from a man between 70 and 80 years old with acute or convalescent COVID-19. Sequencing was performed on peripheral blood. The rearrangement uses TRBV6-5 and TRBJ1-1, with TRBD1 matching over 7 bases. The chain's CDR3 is CASSSDRAWEAFF. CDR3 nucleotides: TGTGCCAGCAGTTCAGACAGGGCTTGGGAAGCTTTCTTT.